This T cell receptor (beta chain) was captured in a study of blood T cell repertoires in COVID-19. Study in general: The study drew acute and convalescent COVID-19 samples from the United States, Italy and Spain. PBMCs, B-cell-depleted T cells, or T cells provided the cDNA or gDNA that made up the material.

As handled by the study authors: From reference gene primer amplification, estimates of nucleated cell counts were derived. The data were produced by immunoSEQ multiplex PCR, yet TCRdb's version contains in-frame clones alone and is incomplete. V and J calls and clone size are as listed in that table; D and trimming were resolved from the DNA. The sample records 150,000 to 200,000 clones, around 83% being singletons. The V and J ends lost 3 bases and 3 bases respectively, with 5 bases between them. In germline, CDR1 is SNHLY, CDR2 FYNNEI. This CDR3 is built from 12 residues. The genes are TRBV2 and TRBJ1-1; unclear D gene. Material for sequencing was peripheral blood. This TCR was sampled from a man between 65 and 85 years old who had recovered from COVID-19. Here the CDR3 reads CASSEEDTEAFF. Written as DNA, the CDR3 is TGTGCCAGCAGTGAGGAGGACACTGAAGCTTTCTTT.